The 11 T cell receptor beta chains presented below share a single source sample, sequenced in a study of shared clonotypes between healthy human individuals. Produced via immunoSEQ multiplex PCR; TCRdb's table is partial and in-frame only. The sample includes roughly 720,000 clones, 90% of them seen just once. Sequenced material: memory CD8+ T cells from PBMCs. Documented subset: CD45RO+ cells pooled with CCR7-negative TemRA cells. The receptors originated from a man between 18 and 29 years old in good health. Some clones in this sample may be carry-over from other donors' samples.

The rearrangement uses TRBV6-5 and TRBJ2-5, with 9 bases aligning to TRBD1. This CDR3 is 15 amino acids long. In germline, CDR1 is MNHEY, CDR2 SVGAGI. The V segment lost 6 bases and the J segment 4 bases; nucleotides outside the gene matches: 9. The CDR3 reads CASSYGQGKGETQYF. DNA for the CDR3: TGTGCCAGCAGCTACGGACAGGGGAAGGGAGAGACCCAGTACTTC.

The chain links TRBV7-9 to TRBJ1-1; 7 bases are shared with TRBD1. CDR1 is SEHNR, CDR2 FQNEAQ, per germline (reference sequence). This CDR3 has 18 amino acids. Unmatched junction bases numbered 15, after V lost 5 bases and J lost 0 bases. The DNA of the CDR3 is TGTGCCAGCAGCCGTCCCCGGGGAGCCGGGACAGTGAACACTGAAGCTTTCTTT. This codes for CASSRPRGAGTVNTEAFF.

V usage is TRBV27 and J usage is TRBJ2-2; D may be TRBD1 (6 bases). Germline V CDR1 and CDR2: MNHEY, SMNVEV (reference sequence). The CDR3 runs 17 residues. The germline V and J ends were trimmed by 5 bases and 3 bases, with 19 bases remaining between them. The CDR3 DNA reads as TGTGCCAGCAGTGATGGACAGCCTTGGTTGGACACCGGGGAGCTGTTTTTT. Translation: CASSDGQPWLDTGELFF.

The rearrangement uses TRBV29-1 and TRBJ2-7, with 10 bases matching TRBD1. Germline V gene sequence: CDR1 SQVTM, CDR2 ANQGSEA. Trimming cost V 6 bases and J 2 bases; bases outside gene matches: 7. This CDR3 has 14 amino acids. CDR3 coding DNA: TGCAGCGTGCCCGGGACAGGGGACGCCTACGAGCAGTACTTC. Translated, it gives CSVPGTGDAYEQYF.

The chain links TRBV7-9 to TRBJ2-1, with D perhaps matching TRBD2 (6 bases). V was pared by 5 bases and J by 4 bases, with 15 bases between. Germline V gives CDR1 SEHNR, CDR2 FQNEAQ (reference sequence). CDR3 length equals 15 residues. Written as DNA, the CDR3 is TGTGCCAGCAGCCTCCGGGACTTCCCGTACAATGAGCAGTTCTTC. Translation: CASSLRDFPYNEQFF.

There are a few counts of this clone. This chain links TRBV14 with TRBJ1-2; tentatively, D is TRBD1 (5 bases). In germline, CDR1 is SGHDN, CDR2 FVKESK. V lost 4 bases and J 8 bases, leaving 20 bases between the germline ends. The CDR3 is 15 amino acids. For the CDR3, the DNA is TGTGCCAGCAGCCGAAGTAGGGGTGATGGTGGAGGCTACACCTTC. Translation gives CASSRSRGDGGGYTF. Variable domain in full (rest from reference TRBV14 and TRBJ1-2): EAGVTQFPSHSVIEKGQTVTLRCDPISGHDNLYWYRRVMGKEIKFLLHFVKESKQDESGMPNNRFLAERTGGTYSTLKVQPAELEDSGVYFCASSRSRGDGGGYTFGSGTRLTVV.

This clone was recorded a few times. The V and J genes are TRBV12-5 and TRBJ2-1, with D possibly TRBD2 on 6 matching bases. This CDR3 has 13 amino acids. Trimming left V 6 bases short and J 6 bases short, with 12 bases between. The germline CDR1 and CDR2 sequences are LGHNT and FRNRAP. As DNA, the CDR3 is TGTGCTAGTGGGCAGGGAGGAAGCAATGAGCAGTTCTTC. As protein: CASGQGGSNEQFF.

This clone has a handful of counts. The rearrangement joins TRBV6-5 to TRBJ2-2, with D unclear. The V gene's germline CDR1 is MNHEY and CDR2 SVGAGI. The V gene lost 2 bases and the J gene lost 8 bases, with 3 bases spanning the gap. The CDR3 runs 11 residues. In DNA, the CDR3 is TGTGCCAGCAGTTACGAGGGGGAGCTGTTTTTT. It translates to CASSYEGELFF.

The CDR3: CASSFRPLMDYEQYF. The DNA for the CDR3 is TGCGCCAGCAGCTTCCGACCCCTAATGGACTACGAGCAGTACTTC. The chain carries TRBV4-1 and TRBJ2-7; unclear D gene. The CDR3 length is 15 residues. Germline V gives CDR1 MGHRA, CDR2 YSYEKL. V was cut by 5 bases and J by 3 bases, with 17 bases left in between.

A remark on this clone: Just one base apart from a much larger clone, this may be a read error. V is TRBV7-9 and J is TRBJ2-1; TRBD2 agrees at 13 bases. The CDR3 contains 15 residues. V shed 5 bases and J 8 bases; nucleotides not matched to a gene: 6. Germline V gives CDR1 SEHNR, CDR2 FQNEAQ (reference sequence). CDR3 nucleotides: TGTGCCAGCAGCCCCTGGACTAGCGGGAGTGATGAGCAGTTCTTC. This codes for CASSPWTSGSDEQFF.

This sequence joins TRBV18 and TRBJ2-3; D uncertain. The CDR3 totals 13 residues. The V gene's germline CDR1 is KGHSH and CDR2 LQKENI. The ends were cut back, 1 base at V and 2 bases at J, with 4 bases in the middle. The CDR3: CASSPLPTDTQYF. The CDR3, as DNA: TGTGCCAGCTCACCACTACCCACAGATACGCAGTATTTT.